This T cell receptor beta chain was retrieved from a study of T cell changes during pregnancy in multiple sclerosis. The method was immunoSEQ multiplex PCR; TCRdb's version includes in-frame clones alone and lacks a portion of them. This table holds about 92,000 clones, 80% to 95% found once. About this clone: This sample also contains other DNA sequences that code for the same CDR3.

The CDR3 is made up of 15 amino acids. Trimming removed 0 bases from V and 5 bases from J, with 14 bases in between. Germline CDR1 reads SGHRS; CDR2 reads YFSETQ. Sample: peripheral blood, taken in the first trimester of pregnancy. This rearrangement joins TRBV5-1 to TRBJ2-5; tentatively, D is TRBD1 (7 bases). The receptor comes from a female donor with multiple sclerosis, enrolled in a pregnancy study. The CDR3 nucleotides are TGCGCCAGCAGCTTGGGTGGAGGGGGCTCTGAGACCCAGTACTTC. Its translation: CASSLGGGGSETQYF.